A selection of T cell receptor beta chains follows, all from one sample in a study of CD8+CD57+ T cells in acquired aplastic anemia. TCRdb independently ran MiXCR on the reads; one entry per CDR3 protein. Of 17,000 or so distinct CDR3 sequences in the sample, under 40% were seen once. Material: CD8+CD57+ T cells sorted from PBMCs. Source of these receptors: a human donor with aplastic anemia. CDR3s include the opening cysteine and the closing phenylalanine or tryptophan. D genes are given only for firm matches. Some rows mark clone size as missing; the rest say once, few, many or name a class of expanded clone.

clone_size	d_call	j_call	v_call	cdr3_aa	cdr3_nt
many	.	TRBJ2-3	TRBV5-1	CASSLAQETRTDTQYF	TGCGCCAGCAGCTTGGCGCAGGAAACCCGCACAGATACGCAGTATTTT
.	TRBD1	TRBJ1-1	TRBV13	CASSSPTGTNTEAFF	TGTGCCAGCAGCTCCCCGACAGGGACGAACACTGAAGCTTTCTTT
many	.	TRBJ2-3	TRBV9	CASSDRRTVKGPEGADTQYF	TGTGCCAGCAGCGATCGACGGACTGTGAAGGGACCGGAAGGTGCAGATACGCAGTATTTT
.	TRBD1	TRBJ2-1	TRBV20-1	CSAREDRGYNEQFF	TGCAGTGCTAGAGAGGACAGGGGTTACAATGAGCAGTTCTTC
many	TRBD2	TRBJ2-7	TRBV30	CAWSPGGAYEQYF	TGTGCCTGGAGTCCGGGAGGGGCCTACGAGCAGTACTTC
many	TRBD2	TRBJ2-7	TRBV10-3	CANKAGDHYEQYF	TGTGCCAACAAAGCGGGAGACCACTACGAGCAGTACTTC
once	TRBD2	TRBJ2-7	TRBV20-1	CSASRGTSGYVQYF	TGCAGTGCTAGCCGCGGGACTAGCGGTTACGTGCAGTACTTC
many	TRBD1	TRBJ2-1	TRBV19	CASSIFGQGLRGNEQFF	TGTGCCAGTAGTATTTTCGGACAGGGCCTCAGGGGCAATGAGCAGTTCTTC
once	.	TRBJ2-2	TRBV9	CASSGGPWGTGELFF	TGTGCCAGCAGCGGGGGTCCCTGGGGGACCGGGGAGCTGTTTTTT
many	.	TRBJ2-3	TRBV5-6	CASSLFLAGKRIDTQYF	TGTGCCAGCAGCTTGTTTCTGGCGGGGAAGAGGATAGATACGCAGTATTTT
many	.	TRBJ1-4	TRBV6-1	CASSVLHGGDRLFF	TGTGCCAGCAGTGTGCTTCATGGGGGGGATAGACTGTTTTTT
few	.	TRBJ1-1	TRBV29-1	CSAARQVETEAFF	TGCAGCGCAGCCAGACAGGTGGAAACTGAAGCTTTCTTT
.	TRBD1	TRBJ2-2	TRBV5-6	CASSTQGPGELFF	TGTGCCAGCAGCACACAGGGGCCCGGGGAGCTGTTTTTT
.	TRBD1	TRBJ1-6	TRBV19	CASTGDRASSPLHF	TGTGCCAGCACGGGGGACAGAGCATCTTCGCCCCTCCACTTT
.	.	TRBJ1-1	TRBV4-2	CASSHPVGVTEAFF	TGTGCCAGCAGCCACCCGGTGGGGGTCACTGAAGCTTTCTTT
.	.	TRBJ1-2	TRBV28	CASSLGRDYGYTF	TGTGCCAGCAGCCTGGGGAGGGACTATGGCTACACCTTC
few	TRBD1	TRBJ2-2	TRBV10-3	CASRDRGHEIGELFF	TGTGCCAGCCGGGACAGGGGACACGAGATAGGGGAGCTGTTTTTT
many	TRBD2	TRBJ2-2	TRBV24-1	CATSSGGADTGELFF	TGTGCCACCTCGAGCGGGGGGGCGGACACCGGGGAGCTGTTTTTT
few	.	TRBJ2-7	TRBV24-1	CATSDLPLGILSEQYF	TGTGCCACCAGTGATTTGCCGCTTGGGATCCTCTCCGAGCAGTACTTC
.	TRBD2	TRBJ2-1	TRBV7-3	CASSLTWTSGYNEQFF	TGTGCCAGCAGCTTAACATGGACTAGCGGTTACAATGAGCAGTTCTTC
once	.	TRBJ2-7	TRBV2	CASSGRTGNYEQYF	TGTGCCAGCAGTGGCCGAACCGGTAACTACGAGCAGTACTTC
few	.	TRBJ2-7	TRBV25-1	CASSPPGSSYEQYF	TGTGCCAGCAGCCCACCCGGCAGCTCCTACGAGCAGTACTTC
many	TRBD2	TRBJ2-7	TRBV11-3	CASSLGLAGVSYEQYF	TGTGCCAGCAGCTTAGGCCTAGCGGGGGTCTCCTACGAGCAGTACTTC
once	TRBD2	TRBJ2-1	TRBV20-1	CSASGLAGGDYNEQFF	TGCAGTGCTAGCGGACTAGCGGGGGGGGACTACAATGAGCAGTTCTTC
many	.	TRBJ1-1	TRBV6-5	CASSSSGVEAFF	TGTGCCAGCAGTTCATCAGGGGTTGAAGCTTTCTTT
.	.	TRBJ2-3	TRBV20-1	CSARDPLYDITDTQYF	TGCAGTGCTAGAGACCCCCTCTATGACATCACAGATACGCAGTATTTT
.	.	TRBJ2-7	TRBV7-2	CASSTLGAAYNEQYF	TGTGCCAGCAGCACACTGGGGGCCGCGTACAACGAGCAGTACTTC
many	.	TRBJ2-1	TRBV12-3/TRBV12-4	CASNRMGTPYNEQFF	TGTGCCAGCAATCGTATGGGGACTCCTTACAATGAGCAGTTCTTC
.	.	TRBJ2-7	TRBV5-1	CASKGRGTSYEQYF	TGCGCCAGCAAAGGTCGGGGGACGTCCTACGAGCAGTACTTC
many	.	TRBJ2-7	TRBV5-6	CASSLGGSSYEQYF	TGTGCCAGCAGCTTGGGGGGTTCATCCTACGAGCAGTACTTC
.	.	TRBJ1-5	TRBV19	CASSMGMNQPQHF	TGTGCCAGTAGTATGGGGATGAATCAGCCCCAGCATTTT
few	.	TRBJ2-4	TRBV2	CASMPIVAKNIQYF	TGTGCCAGCATGCCGATCGTAGCCAAAAACATTCAGTACTTC
.	.	TRBJ1-2	TRBV7-3	CASSPGSDWGYTF	TGTGCCAGCAGCCCCGGGTCGGATTGGGGCTACACCTTC
.	TRBD1	TRBJ2-7	TRBV20-1	CSATLTGLSEQYF	TGCAGTGCTACCCTGACAGGGCTTAGTGAGCAGTACTTC
few	.	TRBJ2-2	TRBV10-3	CAISESPGATGELFF	TGTGCCATCAGTGAGTCTCCGGGAGCCACCGGGGAGCTGTTTTTT
.	TRBD2	TRBJ2-7	TRBV5-1	CASSLVLTSGRQNPYEQYF	TGCGCCAGCAGCTTGGTATTGACTAGCGGGAGGCAGAACCCCTACGAGCAGTACTTC
.	.	TRBJ2-7	TRBV6-1	CASREADEVEQYF	TGTGCCAGCAGGGAGGCCGACGAGGTCGAGCAGTACTTC
many	.	TRBJ2-7	TRBV9	CASSVDTVSYEQYF	TGTGCCAGCAGCGTGGACACGGTTTCCTACGAGCAGTACTTC
few	.	TRBJ1-5	TRBV2	CASSEEGGNNQPQHF	TGTGCCAGCAGTGAAGAGGGGGGTAACAATCAGCCCCAGCATTTT
.	TRBD2	TRBJ2-7	TRBV5-1	CASTAGESYEQYF	TGCGCCAGCACAGCGGGAGAGTCCTACGAGCAGTACTTC
many	.	TRBJ2-3	TRBV5-4	CASSSLPGGLADTQYF	TGTGCCAGCAGCTCCCTCCCCGGGGGCTTGGCAGATACGCAGTATTTT
.	.	TRBJ2-7	TRBV2	CASSPRPDSYEQYF	TGTGCCAGCAGTCCGCGACCGGACTCGTACGAGCAGTACTTC
few	.	TRBJ2-3	TRBV7-2	CASSRQGTDTQYF	TGTGCCAGCAGCCGACAGGGCACAGATACGCAGTATTTT
many	.	TRBJ2-7	TRBV7-6	CASSLVDPRDTTATEQYF	TGTGCCAGCAGCTTAGTCGACCCCAGGGACACCACAGCCACCGAGCAGTACTTC
many	TRBD2	TRBJ2-3	TRBV12-3/TRBV12-4	CASSSTSGGATDTQYF	TGTGCCAGCAGCTCCACTAGCGGGGGGGCGACAGATACGCAGTATTTT
few	TRBD1	TRBJ2-1	TRBV20-1	CSVPGGTGSRYSYNEQFF	TGCAGTGTCCCGGGTGGGACAGGGAGTCGATACTCCTACAATGAGCAGTTCTTC